The TCR beta chain under discussion was sequenced for a study of immune heterogeneity within non-small cell lung tumors. Study overall: It was found that the tumors were 4 squamous cell carcinomas, 10 non-squamous carcinomas and 1 not otherwise specified. General observations from the study: Local tumor mutational burden, with an R of about 0.34, correlated moderately but significantly with local T-cell clonality. Identical dominant CDR3 beta clonotypes recurred across a patient's tumor sites, together with site-unique high-frequency clones.

TCRs were amplified from about 640 ng gDNA of bulk tumor per sample. Surgeons took several biopsies per primary tumor, spaced far apart, during surgery. Newly diagnosed with untreated non-small cell lung cancer, the patients underwent curative surgery. Comments on this clonotype: As yet, its antigen is unknown. This may be a read error, as it is one base from a much larger clone.

Multiplex PCR amplified the TCR beta CDR3 region. Its first round ran for roughly 10 cycles with 32 V and 13 J primers. A single record per CDR3 protein comes from TCRdb applying MiXCR to the multiplex PCR reads. The profile shows under 7,000 distinct CDR3 sequences, around 19% of them singletons. The specimen sequenced was lung tumor tissue. The receptor's source is a man aged 35-49 years with non-small cell lung cancer.

CDR3 sequence: CASSEEKETQHF. CDR3 DNA: TGTGCCAGCAGTGAAGAGAAGGAGACCCAGCACTTC. The rearrangement links TRBV6-1 to TRBJ2-5; no clear D gene. This CDR3 is 12 amino acids long. The germline CDR1 and CDR2 sequences are MNHNS and SASEGT.